The rows below give T cell receptor beta chains drawn from one sample of a study of CD8+ T cells in alopecia areata. TCRdb's table, derived via immunoSEQ multiplex PCR, lists solely in-frame clones and lacks some. This sample yields 200,000 or so clones, of which roughly 60% are seen a single time; more than 5.5% belongs to the top ten. The sequenced sample was CD4+ T cells sorted from blood, obtained at week 24, from a patient treated with tofacitinib. All receptors come from a human donor with alopecia areata. CDR3s include the opening cysteine and the closing phenylalanine or tryptophan. D genes are given only for firm matches. Size is stated for part of the rows, as once, few or many counts, or as a class when the clone is expanded.

>TRBJ1-2|-|TRBV15|-
CATSRDIEGGDGYTF
TGTGCCACCAGCAGAGATATAGAGGGAGGGGATGGCTACACCTTC
>TRBJ1-2|-|TRBV29-1|-
CSSRTTNYGYTF
TGCAGCTCTCGGACAACTAACTATGGCTACACCTTC
>TRBJ1-1|-|TRBV9|TRBD1
CASSEGTAVNTEAFF
TGTGCCAGCAGCGAAGGGACAGCGGTGAACACTGAAGCTTTCTTT
>TRBJ2-7|-|TRBV6-5|TRBD2
CASSYPGLASREQYF
TGTGCCAGCAGTTACCCCGGACTAGCATCGAGGGAGCAGTACTTC
>TRBJ1-1|-|TRBV5-4|-
CASSLIMNTEAFF
TGTGCCAGCAGCTTGATCATGAACACTGAAGCTTTCTTT
>TRBJ1-4|-|TRBV9|-
CASSPRGSRGEKLFF
TGTGCCAGCAGCCCTCGGGGGTCCCGGGGGGAAAAACTGTTTTTT
>TRBJ2-1|-|TRBV5-1|-
CASSRAAHEQFF
TGCGCCAGCAGTCGAGCGGCGCATGAGCAGTTCTTC
>TRBJ2-2|few|TRBV9|TRBD2
CASSRGLAGGNTGELFF
TGTGCCAGCAGTCGGGGACTAGCGGGAGGTAACACCGGGGAGCTGTTTTTT
>TRBJ2-4|-|TRBV2|-
CASSEIRAAHQYF
TGTGCCAGCAGTGAGATTAGGGCAGCTCATCAGTACTTC
>TRBJ2-5|few|TRBV29-1|TRBD1
CSGGQVETQYF
TGCAGCGGCGGACAGGTCGAGACCCAGTACTTC
>TRBJ2-3|few|TRBV30|TRBD2
CASGLGPGDTQYF
TGTGCCTCCGGACTAGGGCCCGGAGATACGCAGTATTTT
>TRBJ1-3|-|TRBV15|-
CATSRVTGGNTIYF
TGTGCCACCAGCCGCGTTACAGGTGGAAACACCATATATTTT
>TRBJ2-4|few|TRBV30|TRBD1
CAWSNKGAVAKNIQYF
TGTGCCTGGAGTAACAAGGGGGCTGTAGCCAAAAACATTCAGTACTTC
>TRBJ2-3|-|TRBV2|-
CASRGTDHQADTQYF
TGTGCCAGCAGAGGGACTGATCATCAGGCGGATACGCAGTATTTT
>TRBJ2-1|few|TRBV14|TRBD2
CASSVVGLAGGPPRNEQFF
TGTGCCAGCAGCGTCGTCGGACTAGCGGGGGGCCCCCCACGAAATGAGCAGTTCTTC
>TRBJ1-5|few|TRBV29-1|-
CSVSVSAGLTGQPQHF
TGCAGCGTCAGTGTCAGTGCGGGGTTAACGGGTCAGCCCCAGCATTTT
>TRBJ2-5|few|TRBV29-1|-
CSVWTGQETQYF
TGCAGCGTCTGGACTGGCCAAGAGACCCAGTACTTC
>TRBJ2-5|-|TRBV15|TRBD2
CATSRLAGRAETQYF
TGTGCCACCAGCAGACTAGCGGGGAGGGCTGAGACCCAGTACTTC
>TRBJ1-2|-|TRBV4-3|TRBD1
CASSQAQEGAYGYTF
TGCGCCAGCAGCCAAGCCCAGGAGGGGGCCTATGGCTACACCTTC
>TRBJ2-5|once|TRBV5-4|-
CAGTKQGETQYF
TGTGCCGGAACAAAGCAGGGAGAGACCCAGTACTTC
>TRBJ2-1|few|TRBV28|TRBD1
CASSLDRDSSYNEQFF
TGTGCCAGCAGTTTAGACAGGGATTCTTCCTACAATGAGCAGTTCTTC
>TRBJ2-5|-|TRBV2|-
CASSTQNQETQYF
TGTGCCAGCAGTACGCAGAACCAAGAGACCCAGTACTTC
>TRBJ2-3|few|TRBV15|-
CATSRGPGTTGADTQYF
TGTGCCACCAGCAGAGGTCCCGGGACAACTGGAGCAGATACGCAGTATTTT